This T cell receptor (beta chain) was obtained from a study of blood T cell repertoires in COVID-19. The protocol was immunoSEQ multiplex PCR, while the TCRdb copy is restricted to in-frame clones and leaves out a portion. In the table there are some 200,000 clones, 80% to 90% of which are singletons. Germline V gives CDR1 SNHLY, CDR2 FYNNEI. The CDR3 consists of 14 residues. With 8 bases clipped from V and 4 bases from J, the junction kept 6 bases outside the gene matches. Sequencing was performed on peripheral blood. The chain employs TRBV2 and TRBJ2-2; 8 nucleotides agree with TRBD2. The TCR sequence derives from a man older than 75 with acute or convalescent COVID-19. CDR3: CASGSGTVTGELFF. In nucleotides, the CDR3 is TGTGCCAGCGGTAGCGGGACGGTCACCGGGGAGCTGTTTTTT.